The following is a TCR beta chain sequence with its context. This record belongs to a study of blood T cell repertoires in COVID-19. Adults between roughly 18 and 89 years of age took part from about 24 US areas. No more than 2 weeks before study entry, exposed participants had met a case of COVID-19. How the authors handled the data: Nucleated cell number was recorded as an estimate derived from reference gene primer amplification. Measured with immunoSEQ multiplex PCR; TCRdb has only the in-frame clones, and not every one. The V and J calls and the clone size are those of that table, but D and trimming were determined from the DNA. The sample has 150,000 or so clones, roughly nine tenths seen once. Source material: PBMCs or T cells enriched from blood (not recorded which). The sequence was obtained from a woman between 40 and 50 years old who had been exposed to COVID-19.

The CDR3 DNA reads TGTGCCAGCAGTTATTCCGACCAGGGCGGCTACACCTTC. It specifies CASSYSDQGGYTF. The chain carries TRBV6-6 and TRBJ1-2, with D perhaps TRBD1 (5 bases). Per the germline V gene, CDR1 is MNHNY and CDR2 is SVGAGI (reference sequence). V was pared by 3 bases and J by 8 bases, with 13 bases between. The CDR3 sequence is 13 residues long.